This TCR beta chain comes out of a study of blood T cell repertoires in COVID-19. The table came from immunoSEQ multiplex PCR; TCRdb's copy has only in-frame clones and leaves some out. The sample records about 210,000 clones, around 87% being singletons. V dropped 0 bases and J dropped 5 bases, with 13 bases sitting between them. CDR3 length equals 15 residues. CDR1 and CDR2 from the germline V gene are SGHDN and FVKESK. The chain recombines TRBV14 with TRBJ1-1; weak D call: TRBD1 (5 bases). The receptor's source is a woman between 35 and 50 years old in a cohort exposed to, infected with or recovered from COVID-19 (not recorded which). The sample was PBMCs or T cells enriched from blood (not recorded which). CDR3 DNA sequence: TGTGCCAGCAGCCAAGATCATGGGGGGAGTACTGAAGCTTTCTTT. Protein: CASSQDHGGSTEAFF.